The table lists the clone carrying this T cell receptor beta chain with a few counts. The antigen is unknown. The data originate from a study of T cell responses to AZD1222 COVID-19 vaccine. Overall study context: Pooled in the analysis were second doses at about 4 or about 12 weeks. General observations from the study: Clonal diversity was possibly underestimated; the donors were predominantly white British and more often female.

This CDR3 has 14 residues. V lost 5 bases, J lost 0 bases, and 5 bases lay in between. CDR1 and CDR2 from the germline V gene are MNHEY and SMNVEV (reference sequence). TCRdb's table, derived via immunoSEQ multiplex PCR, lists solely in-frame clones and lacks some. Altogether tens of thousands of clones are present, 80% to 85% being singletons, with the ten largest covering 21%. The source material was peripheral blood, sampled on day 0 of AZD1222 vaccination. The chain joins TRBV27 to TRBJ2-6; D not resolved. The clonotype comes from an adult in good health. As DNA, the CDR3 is TGTGCCAGCAGTCCGAGCTCTGGGGCCAACGTCCTGACTTTC. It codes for CASSPSSGANVLTF.